The sequence of this TCR beta chain was determined in a study of T cell responses to AZD1222 COVID-19 vaccine. Study outcomes and limitations: Clonal diversity was possibly underestimated, and white British individuals and females predominated among donors. Spike-wide coverage was observed for vaccine-associated CD4 TCRs, with dominant responses at 160-218 and 743-854.

Trimming shortened V by 1 base and J by 1 base, and 10 bases separated the two germline ends. There are 15 residues in the CDR3. Germline CDR1 KGHSH, CDR2 LQKENI. Sequencing was performed with immunoSEQ multiplex PCR; in TCRdb, only in-frame clones are kept and a portion is missing. Of over 100,000 clones in the sample, about 90% were seen once. This clone was observed once. What it binds is unknown. The specimen comprised peripheral blood, sampled on day 0 of AZD1222 vaccination. The chain employs TRBV18 and TRBJ1-1; the D gene is possibly TRBD1 (5 bases). This receptor was obtained from an adult in good health. In DNA, the CDR3 is TGTGCCAGCTCACCACAGAGACAGTGGAACACTGAAGCTTTCTTT. Translated: CASSPQRQWNTEAFF.